The source of this T cell receptor beta chain is a study of shared clonotypes between healthy human individuals. Study in general: The cohort had a couple of women and a few men, ages 18 to 49. Study-wide results and limits: For naive CD4 cells, 5% to 6.5% of clonotypes were shared across four donors.

CD45RO negativity and positive selection for CCR7 defined naive CD8 cells, a population that excluded terminally differentiated effector memory CD45RA+ cells. Adults of Caucasian background living in Nashville, Tennessee made up all donors. The assay was carried out at the deep level. The table came from immunoSEQ multiplex PCR; TCRdb's copy has only in-frame clones and leaves some out. The repertoire holds roughly 590,000 clones, around 95% seen once, with 0.11% in the top ten. Comments on this clone: What it binds is not known.

V lost 2 bases and J 2 bases, leaving 12 bases between the germline ends. CDR1 MNHEY and CDR2 SMNVEV come from the germline V gene (reference sequence). The CDR3 consists of 15 residues. Specimen: naive CD8+ T cells sorted from blood. This sequence joins TRBV27 and TRBJ1-1; D remains ambiguous. The TCR comes from a woman younger than 45 in good health. This chain's CDR3 is CASSLRAGLNTEAFF. CDR3 in DNA: TGTGCCAGCAGTTTACGGGCAGGACTTAACACTGAAGCTTTCTTT.